The 4 T cell receptor beta chains below come from one sample, sequenced in a study of radiotherapy plus CTLA-4 blockade in lung cancer. Here immunoSEQ multiplex PCR was the method, and the copy in TCRdb shows in-frame clones only, minus some. The sample holds 65,000 to 70,000 clones, roughly 85% seen once. The input for sequencing was peripheral blood, taken from a patient treated with radiotherapy plus ipilimumab. These receptors were taken from a human donor with non-small cell lung cancer who had a complete response to radiotherapy plus ipilimumab.

The genes are TRBV6-5 and TRBJ1-5, with D hard to call. The V gene lost 0 bases and the J gene lost 0 bases, with 6 bases spanning the gap. Germline V gene sequence: CDR1 MNHEY, CDR2 SVGAGI. The CDR3 contains 15 residues. The CDR3 loop reads CASSYSSNSNQPQHF. Written as DNA, the CDR3 is TGTGCCAGCAGTTACTCGAGTAATAGCAATCAGCCCCAGCATTTT.

This chain connects TRBV2 to TRBJ1-5; D gene uncertain. Germline CDR1 and CDR2: SNHLY and FYNNEI. The CDR3 covers 15 residues. With 6 bases removed from V and 0 bases from J, the gap between germline ends came to 12 bases. CDR3 in amino acids: CASRVDTFSNQPQHF. For the CDR3, the DNA is TGTGCCAGCAGAGTAGACACCTTTAGCAATCAGCCCCAGCATTTT.

The chain couples TRBV5-1 to TRBJ1-2; weak D call: TRBD1 (5 bases). V was cut by 0 bases and J by 3 bases, with 21 bases left in between. CDR1 is SGHRS and CDR2 is YFSETQ in the germline V gene. This CDR3 has 18 amino acids. Here the CDR3 DNA reads TGCGCCAGCAGCTTGGCCGAGTTAAGGGGCCACCCCGACTATGGCTACACCTTC. The encoded protein is CASSLAELRGHPDYGYTF.

The genes are TRBV29-1 and TRBJ1-2; 9 bases fit TRBD1. Unmatched junction bases numbered 19, after V lost 7 bases and J lost 4 bases. The CDR3 spans 17 residues. The germline CDR1 and CDR2 sequences are SQVTM and ANQGSEA. The DNA for the CDR3 is TGCAGCGCCCACCCCATCCAGGGACAGGGTGTGAGCTATGGCTACACCTTC. It is translated as CSAHPIQGQGVSYGYTF.